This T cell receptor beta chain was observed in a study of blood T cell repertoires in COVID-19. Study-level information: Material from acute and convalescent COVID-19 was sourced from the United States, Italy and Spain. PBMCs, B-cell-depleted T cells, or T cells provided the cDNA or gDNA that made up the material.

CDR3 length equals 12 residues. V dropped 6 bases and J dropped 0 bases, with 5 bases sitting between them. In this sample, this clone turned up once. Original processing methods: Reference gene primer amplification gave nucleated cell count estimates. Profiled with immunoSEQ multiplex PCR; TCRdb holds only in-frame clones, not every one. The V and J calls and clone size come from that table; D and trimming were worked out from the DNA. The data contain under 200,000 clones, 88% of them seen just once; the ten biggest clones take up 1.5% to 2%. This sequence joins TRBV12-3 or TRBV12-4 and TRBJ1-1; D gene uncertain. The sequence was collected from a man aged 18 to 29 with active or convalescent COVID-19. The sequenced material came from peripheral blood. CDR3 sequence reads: CASSEMNTEAFF. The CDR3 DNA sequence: TGTGCCAGCAGCGAGATGAACACTGAAGCTTTCTTT.